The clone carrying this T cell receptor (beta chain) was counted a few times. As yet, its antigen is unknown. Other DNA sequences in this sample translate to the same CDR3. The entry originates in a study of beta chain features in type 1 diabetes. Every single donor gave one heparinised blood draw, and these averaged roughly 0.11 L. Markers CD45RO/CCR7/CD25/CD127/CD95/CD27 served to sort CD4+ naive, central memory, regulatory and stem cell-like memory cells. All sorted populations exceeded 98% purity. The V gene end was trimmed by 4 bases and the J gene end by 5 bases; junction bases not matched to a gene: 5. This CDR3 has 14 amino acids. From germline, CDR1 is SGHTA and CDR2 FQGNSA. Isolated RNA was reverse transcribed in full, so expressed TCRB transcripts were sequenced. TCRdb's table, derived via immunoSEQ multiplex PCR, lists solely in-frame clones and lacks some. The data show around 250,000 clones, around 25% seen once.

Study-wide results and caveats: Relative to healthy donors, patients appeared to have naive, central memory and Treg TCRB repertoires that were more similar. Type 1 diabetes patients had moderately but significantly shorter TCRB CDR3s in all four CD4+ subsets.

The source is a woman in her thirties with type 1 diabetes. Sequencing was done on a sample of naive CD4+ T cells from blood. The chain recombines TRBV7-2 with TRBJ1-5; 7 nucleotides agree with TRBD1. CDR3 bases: TGTGCCAGCAGCTCCCGACAGGGTGATCAGCCCCAGCATTTT. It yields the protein CASSSRQGDQPQHF.